Described below is a single TCR beta chain sequence and its context. The specificity of this receptor is unknown. Base qualities were left out, and no much larger clone turns up one base away. This specimen's time point label, interpreted: baseline before first vaccination. Vaccinee samples came from UK trials COV001 and COV002, including a single-blind randomized controlled phase 2/3 trial of AZD1222 (ChAdOx1 nCoV-19) in healthy adults. For TCRbeta chain sequencing, PBMC samples from trial participants were taken at day 0 and at day 28 after the second dose. The CDR3 regions of human TCRbeta chains were subjected to immunosequencing. The original methods were these. Repertoire TCRs were matched against a reference library of SARS-CoV-2-specific TCRs generated with the MIRA antigen-specificity platform. Breadth was defined as the fraction of unique TCRs that were SARS-CoV-2-associated. Depth was defined as the fraction of total T cells that were SARS-CoV-2-associated. Using the MIRA data, every spike-specific TCR was mapped to the spike region that the TCR reacted to and assigned to either a CD4 or a CD8 class. Log10-transformed breadth and depth values were compared by one-way ANOVA with Sidak's multiple comparisons tests. Imported from immuneACCESS, the table was reduced by TCRdb to in-frame sequences with V and J called. These copies leave out some clones; in studies compared against another copy, an unresolved V gene accounts for under half, and the cause of the remainder is not known. D and trimming come from the DNA, and the V and J calls and clone size come from that table. A total of about 130,000 clones appear in this sample, around nine tenths of them only once. Together, the top ten hold less than 9% of the sample.

This record belongs to a study of T cell responses to AZD1222 COVID-19 vaccine (dated by TCRdb to the early 2020s). The study in broad terms: Because spike-specific TCR depth and breadth did not differ between the two schedules, AZD1222 recipients who got a second dose at roughly 4 weeks were pooled with those who got a second dose at roughly 12 weeks. TCR sequencing covered roughly 230 trial participants: 200 to 220 given two doses of AZD1222 and approximately 26 given two doses of MenACWY control vaccine. Trial participants were enrolled by age into subgroups of 18-55, 56-69 and 70-plus years, and around 140, 26 and 57 TCR-sequenced participants, respectively, were included in these subgroups. The paper's findings and limits, for the study overall: Most participants were white British and females outnumbered males, and the authors suggested that clonal diversity may have been underestimated. A significant rise in spike-specific TCR breadth and depth was observed after two AZD1222 doses relative to day 0 and relative to MenACWY recipients. The vaccine-associated CD4 TCRs covered the entire spike protein, and the dominant responses fell in regions 160-218 and 743-854. In the small 56-69-year group, the increase in depth fell short of significance, most likely because of low power. Conclusions about previously exposed vaccinees are limited because only five to seven AZD1222 recipients were SARS-CoV-2 seropositive at baseline. Because no day 14 peak-response samples were available, the repertoires could be characterized only after the peak T cell response. Reportedly, almost half of the unique spike-specific TCRs recognized epitopes lying outside the regions that are mutated in the B.1.351 and B.1.1.7 variants.

The source material was peripheral blood, sampled on day 0 of AZD1222 vaccination. This sequence originates from an adult in good health.

CDR3 region: CASSIDLGGNEQFF. The nucleotides read TGTGCCAGTAGTATAGATCTCGGGGGAAATGAGCAGTTCTTC. This sequence uses TRBV19 and TRBJ2-1, and perhaps TRBD2 as D gene, on 6 matching bases. Including cysteine and phenylalanine, the CDR3 has 14 amino acids. Only CDR3 DNA remains: 42 bases, in frame from the first base. The germline V gene (reference sequence) sets CDR1 to LNHDA and CDR2 to SQIVND. V was cut back by 0 bases and J by 7 bases, leaving a gap of 10 bases between them.